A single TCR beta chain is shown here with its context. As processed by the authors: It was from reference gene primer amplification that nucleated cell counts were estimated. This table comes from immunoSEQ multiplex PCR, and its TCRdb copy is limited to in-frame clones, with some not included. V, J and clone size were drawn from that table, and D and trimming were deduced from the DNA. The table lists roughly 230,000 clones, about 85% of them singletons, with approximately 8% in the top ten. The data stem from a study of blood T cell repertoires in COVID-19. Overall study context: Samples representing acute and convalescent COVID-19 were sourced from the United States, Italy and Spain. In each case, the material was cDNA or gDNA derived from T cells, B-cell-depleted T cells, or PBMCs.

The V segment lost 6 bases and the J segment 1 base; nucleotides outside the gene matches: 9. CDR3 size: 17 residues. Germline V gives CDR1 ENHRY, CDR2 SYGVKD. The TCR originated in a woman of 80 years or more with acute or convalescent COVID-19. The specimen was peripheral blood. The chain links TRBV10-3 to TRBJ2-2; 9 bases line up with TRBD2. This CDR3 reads CAIRGPAGGQNTGELFF. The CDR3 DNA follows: TGTGCCATCAGAGGACCAGCGGGGGGCCAGAACACCGGGGAGCTGTTTTTT.